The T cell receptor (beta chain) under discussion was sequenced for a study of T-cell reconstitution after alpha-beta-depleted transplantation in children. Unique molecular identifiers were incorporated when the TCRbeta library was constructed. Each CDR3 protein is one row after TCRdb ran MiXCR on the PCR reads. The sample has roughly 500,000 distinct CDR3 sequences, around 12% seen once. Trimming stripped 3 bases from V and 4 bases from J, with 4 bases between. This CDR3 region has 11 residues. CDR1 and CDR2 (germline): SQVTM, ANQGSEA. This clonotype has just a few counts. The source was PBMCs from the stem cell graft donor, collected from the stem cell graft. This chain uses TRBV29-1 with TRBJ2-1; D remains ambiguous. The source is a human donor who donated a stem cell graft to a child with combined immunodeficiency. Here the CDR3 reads CSVDLYNEQFF. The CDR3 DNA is TGCAGCGTTGATTTGTACAATGAGCAGTTCTTC.